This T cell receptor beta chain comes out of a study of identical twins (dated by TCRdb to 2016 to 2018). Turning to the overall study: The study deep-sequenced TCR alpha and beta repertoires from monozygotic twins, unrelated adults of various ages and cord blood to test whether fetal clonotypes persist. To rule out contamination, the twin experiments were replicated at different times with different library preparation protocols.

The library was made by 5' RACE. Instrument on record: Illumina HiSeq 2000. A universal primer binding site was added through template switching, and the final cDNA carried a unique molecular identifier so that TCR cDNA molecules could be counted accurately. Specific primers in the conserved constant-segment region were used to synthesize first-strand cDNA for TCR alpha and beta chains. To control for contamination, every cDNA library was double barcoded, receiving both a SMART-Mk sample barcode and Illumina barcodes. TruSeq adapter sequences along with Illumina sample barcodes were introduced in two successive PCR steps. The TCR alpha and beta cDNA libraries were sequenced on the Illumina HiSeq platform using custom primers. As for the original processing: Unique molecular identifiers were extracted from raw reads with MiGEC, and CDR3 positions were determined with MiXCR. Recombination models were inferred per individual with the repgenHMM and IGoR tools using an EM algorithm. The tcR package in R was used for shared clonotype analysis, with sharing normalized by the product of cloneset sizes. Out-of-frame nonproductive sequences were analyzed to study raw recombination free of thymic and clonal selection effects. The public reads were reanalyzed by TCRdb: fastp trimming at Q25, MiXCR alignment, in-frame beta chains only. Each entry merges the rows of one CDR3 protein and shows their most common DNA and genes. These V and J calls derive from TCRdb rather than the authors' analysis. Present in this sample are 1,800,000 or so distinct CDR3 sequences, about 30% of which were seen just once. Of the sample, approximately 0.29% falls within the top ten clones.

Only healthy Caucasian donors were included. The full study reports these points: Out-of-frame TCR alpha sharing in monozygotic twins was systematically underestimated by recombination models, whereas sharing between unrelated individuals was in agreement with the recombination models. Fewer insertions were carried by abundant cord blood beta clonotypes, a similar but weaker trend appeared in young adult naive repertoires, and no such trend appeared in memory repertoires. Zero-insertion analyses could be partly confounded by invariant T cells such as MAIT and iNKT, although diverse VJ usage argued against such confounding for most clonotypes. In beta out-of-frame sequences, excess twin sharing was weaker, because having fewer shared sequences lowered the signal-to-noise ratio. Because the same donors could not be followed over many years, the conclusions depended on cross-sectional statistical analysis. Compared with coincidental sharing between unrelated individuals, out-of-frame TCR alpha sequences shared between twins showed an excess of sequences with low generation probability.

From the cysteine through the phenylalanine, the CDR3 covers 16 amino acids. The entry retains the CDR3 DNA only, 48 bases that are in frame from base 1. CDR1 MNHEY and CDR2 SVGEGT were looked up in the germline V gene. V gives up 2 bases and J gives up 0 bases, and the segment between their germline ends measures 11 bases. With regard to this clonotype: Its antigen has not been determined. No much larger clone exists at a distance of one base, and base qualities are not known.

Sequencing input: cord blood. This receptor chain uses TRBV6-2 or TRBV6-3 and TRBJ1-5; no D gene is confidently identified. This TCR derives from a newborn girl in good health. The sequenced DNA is TGTGCCAGCAGTTACCCTGGACTGTATAGCAATCAGCCCCAGCATTTT. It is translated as CASSYPGLYSNQPQHF.